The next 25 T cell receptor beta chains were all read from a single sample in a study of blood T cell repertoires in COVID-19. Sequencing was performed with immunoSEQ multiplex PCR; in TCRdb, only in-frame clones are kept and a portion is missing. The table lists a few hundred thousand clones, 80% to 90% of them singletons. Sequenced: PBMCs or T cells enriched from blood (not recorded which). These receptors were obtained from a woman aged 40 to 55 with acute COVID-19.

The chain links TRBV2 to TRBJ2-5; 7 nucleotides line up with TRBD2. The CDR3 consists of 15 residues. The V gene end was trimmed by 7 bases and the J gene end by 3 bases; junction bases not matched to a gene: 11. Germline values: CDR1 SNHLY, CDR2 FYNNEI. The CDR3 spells CASKAIAGQKETQYF. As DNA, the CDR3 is TGTGCCAGCAAGGCAATAGCGGGCCAAAAAGAGACCCAGTACTTC.

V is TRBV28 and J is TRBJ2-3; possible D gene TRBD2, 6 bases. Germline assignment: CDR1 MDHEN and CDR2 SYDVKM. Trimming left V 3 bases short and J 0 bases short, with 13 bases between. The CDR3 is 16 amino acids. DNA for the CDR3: TGTGCCAGCAGTTTCGCGGGGCAATTTAGCACAGATACGCAGTATTTT. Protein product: CASSFAGQFSTDTQYF.

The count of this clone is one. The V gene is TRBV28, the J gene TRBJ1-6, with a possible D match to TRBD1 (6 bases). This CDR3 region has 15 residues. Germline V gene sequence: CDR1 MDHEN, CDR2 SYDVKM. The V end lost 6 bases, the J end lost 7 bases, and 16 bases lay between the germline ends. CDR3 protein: CASSPPTGKNSPLHF. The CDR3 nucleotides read TGTGCCAGCAGCCCCCCGACAGGAAAGAATTCACCCCTCCACTTT.

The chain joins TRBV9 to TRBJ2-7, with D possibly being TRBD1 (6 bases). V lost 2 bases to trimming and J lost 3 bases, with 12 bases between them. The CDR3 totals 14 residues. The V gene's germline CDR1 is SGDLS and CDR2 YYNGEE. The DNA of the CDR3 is TGTGCCAGCAGCGTGAGGACAGAGAGCTACGAGCAGTACTTC. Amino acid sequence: CASSVRTESYEQYF. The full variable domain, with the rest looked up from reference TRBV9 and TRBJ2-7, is DSGVTQTPKHLITATGQRVTLRCSPRSGDLSVYWYQQSLDQGLQFLIQYYNGEERAKGNILERFSAQQFPDLHSELNLSSLELGDSALYFCASSVRTESYEQYFGPGTRLTVT.

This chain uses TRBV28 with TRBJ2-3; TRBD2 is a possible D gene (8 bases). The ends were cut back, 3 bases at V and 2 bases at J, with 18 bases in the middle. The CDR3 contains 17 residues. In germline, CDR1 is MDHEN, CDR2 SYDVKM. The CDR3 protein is CASSFPGRDRLTDTQYF. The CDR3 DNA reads TGTGCCAGCAGTTTCCCCGGGAGGGACAGACTCACAGATACGCAGTATTTT.

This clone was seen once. The CDR3 is CASSATGGNYEQYF. The CDR3, as DNA: TGTGCCAGCAGCGCGACAGGGGGCAACTACGAGCAGTACTTC. This chain connects TRBV2 to TRBJ2-7; 10 bases agree with TRBD1. V lost 6 bases and J lost 3; bases outside the gene matches: 5. Germline loops: CDR1 SNHLY, CDR2 FYNNEI. This CDR3 comprises 14 residues.

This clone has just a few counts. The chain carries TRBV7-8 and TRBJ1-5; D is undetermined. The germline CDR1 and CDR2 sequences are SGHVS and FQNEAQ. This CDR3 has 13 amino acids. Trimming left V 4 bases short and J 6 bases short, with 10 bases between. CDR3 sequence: CASSSRRGQPQHF. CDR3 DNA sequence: TGTGCCAGCAGCTCTAGGCGGGGTCAGCCCCAGCATTTT.

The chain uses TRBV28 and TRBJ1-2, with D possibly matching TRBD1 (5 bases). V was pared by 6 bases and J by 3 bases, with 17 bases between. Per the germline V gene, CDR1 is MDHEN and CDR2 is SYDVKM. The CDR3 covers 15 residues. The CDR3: CASSSGGGEHYGYTF. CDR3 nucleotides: TGTGCCAGCAGCAGCGGGGGGGGAGAGCACTATGGCTACACCTTC.

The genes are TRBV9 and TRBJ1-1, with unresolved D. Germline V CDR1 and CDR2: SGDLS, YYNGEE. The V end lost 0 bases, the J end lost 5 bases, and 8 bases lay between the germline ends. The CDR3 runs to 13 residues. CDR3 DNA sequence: TGTGCCAGCAGCGTAGGCGGGCGGACTGAAGCTTTCTTT. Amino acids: CASSVGGRTEAFF.

CDR3 DNA sequence: TGTGCCTGGAGCCATTGGCGGCCCATCGAGAATGAGCAGTTCTTC. It is translated as CAWSHWRPIENEQFF. The gene calls are TRBV30 and TRBJ2-1, with unresolved D. Per germline, CDR1 GTSNPN and CDR2 SVGIG (reference sequence). This CDR3 spans 15 amino acids. The ends were cut back, 3 bases at V and 7 bases at J, with 19 bases in the middle. The entire variable domain, with the rest obtained from reference TRBV30 and TRBJ2-1, is as follows: SQTIHQWPATLVQPVGSPLSLECTVEGTSNPNLYWYRQAAGRGLQLLFYSVGIGQISSEVPQNLSASRPQDRQFILSSKKLLLSDSGFYLCAWSHWRPIENEQFFGPGTRLTVL.

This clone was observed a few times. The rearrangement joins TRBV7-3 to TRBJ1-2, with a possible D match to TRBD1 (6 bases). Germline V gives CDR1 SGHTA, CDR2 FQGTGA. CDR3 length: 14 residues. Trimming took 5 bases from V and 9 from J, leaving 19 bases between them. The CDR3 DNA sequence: TGTGCCAGCAGCCCTCGAGCGGGAGGGACAAGCTACACCTTC. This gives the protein CASSPRAGGTSYTF.

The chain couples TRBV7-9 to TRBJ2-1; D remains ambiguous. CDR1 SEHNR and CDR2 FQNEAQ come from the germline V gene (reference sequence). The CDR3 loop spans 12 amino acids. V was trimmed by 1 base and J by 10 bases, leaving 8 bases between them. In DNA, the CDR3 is TGTGCCAGCAGCTTAGTTTCCCGGGAGCAGTTCTTC. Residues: CASSLVSREQFF.

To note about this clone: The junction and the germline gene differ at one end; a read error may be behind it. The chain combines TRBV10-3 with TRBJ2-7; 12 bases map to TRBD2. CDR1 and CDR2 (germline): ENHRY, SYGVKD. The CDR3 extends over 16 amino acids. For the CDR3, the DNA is TGTGCCATCAGTGAGTCGGCTAGCGGGAGGGCCTATGAGCAGTACTTC. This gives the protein CAISESASGRAYEQYF.

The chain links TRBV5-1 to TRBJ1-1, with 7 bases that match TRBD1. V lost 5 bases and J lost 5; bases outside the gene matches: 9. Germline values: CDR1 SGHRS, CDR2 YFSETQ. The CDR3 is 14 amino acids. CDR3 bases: TGCGCCAGCAGGACAGGGATTAGGCTGACTGAAGCTTTCTTT. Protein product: CASRTGIRLTEAFF.

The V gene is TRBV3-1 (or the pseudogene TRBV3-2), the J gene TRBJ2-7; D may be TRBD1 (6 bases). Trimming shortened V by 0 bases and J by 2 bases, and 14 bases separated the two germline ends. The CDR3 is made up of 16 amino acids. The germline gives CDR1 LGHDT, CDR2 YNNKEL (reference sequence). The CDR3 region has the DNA TGTGCCAGCAGCCAAGACACGGGGTGGGACACCTACGAGCAGTACTTC. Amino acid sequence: CASSQDTGWDTYEQYF.

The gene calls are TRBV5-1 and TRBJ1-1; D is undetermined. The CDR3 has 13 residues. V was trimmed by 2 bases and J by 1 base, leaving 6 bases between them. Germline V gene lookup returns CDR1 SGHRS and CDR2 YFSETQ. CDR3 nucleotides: TGCGCCAGCAGCTTACGGTGGAACACTGAAGCTTTCTTT. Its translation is CASSLRWNTEAFF.

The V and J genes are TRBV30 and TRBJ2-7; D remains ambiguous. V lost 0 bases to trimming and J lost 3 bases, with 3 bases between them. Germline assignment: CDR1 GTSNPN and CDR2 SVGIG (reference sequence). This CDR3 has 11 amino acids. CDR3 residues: CAWSVNYEQYF. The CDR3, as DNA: TGTGCCTGGAGTGTCAACTACGAGCAGTACTTC. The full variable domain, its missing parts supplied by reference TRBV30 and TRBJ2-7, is SQTIHQWPATLVQPVGSPLSLECTVEGTSNPNLYWYRQAAGRGLQLLFYSVGIGQISSEVPQNLSASRPQDRQFILSSKKLLLSDSGFYLCAWSVNYEQYFGPGTRLTVT.

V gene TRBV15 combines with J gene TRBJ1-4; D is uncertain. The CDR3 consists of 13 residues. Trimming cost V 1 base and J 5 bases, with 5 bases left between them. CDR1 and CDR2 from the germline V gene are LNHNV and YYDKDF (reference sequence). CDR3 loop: CATSRAGNEKLFF. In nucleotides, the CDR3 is TGTGCCACCAGCAGAGCGGGGAATGAAAAACTGTTTTTT.

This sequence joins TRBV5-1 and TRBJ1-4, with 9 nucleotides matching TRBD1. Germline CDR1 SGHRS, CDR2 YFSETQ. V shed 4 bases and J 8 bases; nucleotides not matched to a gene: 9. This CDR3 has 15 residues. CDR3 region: CASSPPGQGGEKLFF. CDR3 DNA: TGCGCCAGCAGCCCACCGGGACAGGGTGGCGAAAAACTGTTTTTT.

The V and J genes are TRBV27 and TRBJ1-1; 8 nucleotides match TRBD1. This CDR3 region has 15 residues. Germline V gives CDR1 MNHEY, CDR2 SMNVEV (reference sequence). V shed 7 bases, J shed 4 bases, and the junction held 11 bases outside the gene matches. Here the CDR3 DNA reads TGTGCCAGCACCACAGGGGGGGGAGGGCCCACTGAAGCTTTCTTT. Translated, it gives CASTTGGGGPTEAFF.

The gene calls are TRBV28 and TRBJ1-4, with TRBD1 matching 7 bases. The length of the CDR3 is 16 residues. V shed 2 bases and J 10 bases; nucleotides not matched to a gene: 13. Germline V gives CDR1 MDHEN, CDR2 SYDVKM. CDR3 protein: CASSLNRGMGTGKLFF. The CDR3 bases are TGTGCCAGCAGTTTAAACAGGGGAATGGGTACTGGAAAACTGTTTTTT.

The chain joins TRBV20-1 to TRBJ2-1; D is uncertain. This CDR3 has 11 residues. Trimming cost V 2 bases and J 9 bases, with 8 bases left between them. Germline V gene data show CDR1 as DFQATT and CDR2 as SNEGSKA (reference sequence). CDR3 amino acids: CSARTPSEQFF. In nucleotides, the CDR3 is TGCAGTGCTAGAACCCCCAGTGAGCAGTTCTTC.

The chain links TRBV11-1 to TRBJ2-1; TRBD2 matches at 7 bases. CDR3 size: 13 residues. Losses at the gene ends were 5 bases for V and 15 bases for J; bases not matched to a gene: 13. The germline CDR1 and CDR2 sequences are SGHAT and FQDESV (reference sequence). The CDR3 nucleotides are TGTGCCAGCAGCCGGGCTAGCGGATTATCCCCGTTCTTC. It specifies CASSRASGLSPFF.

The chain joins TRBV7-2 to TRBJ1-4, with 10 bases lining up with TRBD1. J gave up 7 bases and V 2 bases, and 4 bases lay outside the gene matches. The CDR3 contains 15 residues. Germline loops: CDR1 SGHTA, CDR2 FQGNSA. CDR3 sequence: CASSLFGQGVEKLFF. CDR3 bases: TGTGCCAGCAGCTTATTCGGACAGGGGGTTGAAAAACTGTTTTTT.

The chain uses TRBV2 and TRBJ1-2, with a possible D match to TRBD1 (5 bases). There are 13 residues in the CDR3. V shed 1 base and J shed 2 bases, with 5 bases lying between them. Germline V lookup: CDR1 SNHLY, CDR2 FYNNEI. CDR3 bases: TGTGCCAGCAGTGAAGACAGGAACTATGGCTACACCTTC. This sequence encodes CASSEDRNYGYTF.